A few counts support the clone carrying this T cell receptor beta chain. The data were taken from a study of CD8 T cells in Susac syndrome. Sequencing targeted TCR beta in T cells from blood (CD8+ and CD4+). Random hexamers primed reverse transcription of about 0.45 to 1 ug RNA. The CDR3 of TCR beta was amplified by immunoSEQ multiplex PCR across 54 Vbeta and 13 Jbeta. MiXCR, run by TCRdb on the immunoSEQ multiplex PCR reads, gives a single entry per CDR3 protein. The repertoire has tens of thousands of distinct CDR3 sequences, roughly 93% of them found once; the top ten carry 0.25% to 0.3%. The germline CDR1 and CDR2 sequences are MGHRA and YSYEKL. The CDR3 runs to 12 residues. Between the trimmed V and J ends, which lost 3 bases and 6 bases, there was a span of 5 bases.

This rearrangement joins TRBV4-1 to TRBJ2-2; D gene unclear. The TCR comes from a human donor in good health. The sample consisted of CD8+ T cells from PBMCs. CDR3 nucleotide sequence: TGCGCCAGCAGCCAGGAAGCCGGGGAGCTGTTTTTT. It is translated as CASSQEAGELFF.